What follows is one T cell receptor (beta chain) and its context. This clonotype was recorded many times. It has no known antigen specificity. No qualities accompany the bases; no much larger clone lies one base away. A patient counted as having stable Graves' hyperthyroidism if no progression to ophthalmopathy occurred over 18 months of follow-up. Hyperthyroidism patients were aged 18 to 65 years and newly diagnosed, with disease duration of less than 2 months. Patients with uncontrolled infections, other autoimmune diseases, pregnancy or lactation were excluded. Clinical symptoms, serum thyroxine and TRAb, thyroid ultrasound, and orbital computed tomography formed the basis for the diagnoses. PBMCs were separated from approximately 9.9 ml of fresh peripheral blood using Ficoll-Paque density gradient centrifugation. Total RNA was extracted with Trizol reagent, and quality was checked on an Agilent 2100 Bioanalyzer.

This entry comes from a study of T cells in Graves' hyperthyroidism and ophthalmopathy (dated by TCRdb to about 2019). Regarding the study in general: Peripheral blood was sampled at the time of initial diagnosis, prior to any treatment. The approximately 90 discovery patients were divided at random into training and test sets in a 7:3 ratio. The paper describes TCR Vbeta CDR3 sequencing of 135 peripheral blood samples, made up of around 41 ophthalmopathy patients, 70 to 75 hyperthyroidism patients and about 17 progressor patients. Following sampling, methimazole starting at 30 mg daily was given to hyperthyroidism patients, and high-dose intravenous methylprednisolone was given to ophthalmopathy patients. A discovery cohort of roughly 96 patients, roughly 45 with Graves' ophthalmopathy and about 60 with stable Graves' hyperthyroidism, was used to find distinguishing TCR V-J signatures. In addition, the study compared T-cell repertoires in thyroid tissue and in blood from 6 or 7 Graves' hyperthyroidism patients. Whether ophthalmopathy could be predicted prospectively was tested in an independent validation cohort made up of 18 hyperthyroidism patients plus 17 patients who later progressed to ophthalmopathy.

The TCR beta CDR3 regions were amplified from RNA transcripts. For the first round of RT-PCR on the TCR CDR3, the HTBI primer set was used together with the Qiagen OneStep RT-PCR kit. Libraries were constructed in a second round of multiplex PCR, after which size selection and purification were performed. Libraries were sequenced paired-end with 100 bp reads on an Illumina HiSeq2000. In the source study's methods: SOAPnuke was used to process the raw data, with reads discarded if the reads contained adapters or uncalled bases, had a mean Phred below 15, or lacked an exact constant-primer or identifier match. COPE v1.2.5 was used to merge high-quality paired reads, and clonotypes were defined as unique nucleotide sequences. MiTCR v1.1 was used to align the clonotypes against IMGT TRBV, TRBD and TRBJ reference segments. The analysis included only V-J combinations with a frequency above 0.0001, which together covered about 99% of the repertoires. A TCS score was defined as the ratio between F50 (clonal expansion) and ExV (chaos), using BLOSUM62-based TCRdist between CDR3 peptides within each V-J. Welch's t-statistics and random forest reduced 450 to 600 V-J features to fewer than 15, which were used in a naive Bayes classifier (R e1071). TCRdb cleaned the public reads at Q25 with fastp, built clones with MiXCR and kept in-frame beta chains. Rows with one shared CDR3 protein collapse into an entry with the most common genes and DNA. The V and J calls and clone size come from TCRdb's table, not from the authors' own analysis. Across this sample there are roughly 510,000 distinct CDR3 sequences, with 20% seen only once. More than 25% of the sample lies in the top ten.

Broader findings and caveats from the paper: During validation, the model predicted progression to ophthalmopathy a median of approximately 7 months ahead of onset, with almost 71% sensitivity and almost 75% specificity. In cross-validation, a model built on a 13 V-J signature told ophthalmopathy apart from stable hyperthyroidism with 85% to 90% sensitivity and about 81% specificity, and in testing the same model reached 80%/75%. Most expanded thyroid clonotypes (frequency above 0.001) were also found in blood, which suggests that blood repertoires may mirror thyroid immune responses. No statistical method was used to fix the sample size in advance, and group allocation was not hidden from the investigators.

Sample: blood. The TCR comes from a man younger than 35 with Graves' hyperthyroidism.

The nucleotides are TGTGCCAGCAGTTTGGGGCCCGGGATACGTGACGAGCAGTACTTC. It encodes CASSLGPGIRDEQYF. The chain is made from TRBV12-3 or TRBV12-4 and TRBJ2-7; the D segment is perhaps TRBD1 or TRBD2, each sharing 5 matched bases. V gives up 3 bases and J gives up 5 bases, and the segment between their germline ends measures 17 bases. The CDR3 measures 15 amino acids from cysteine to phenylalanine. Only the CDR3 region is kept as DNA, spanning 45 bases read in frame from base 1.